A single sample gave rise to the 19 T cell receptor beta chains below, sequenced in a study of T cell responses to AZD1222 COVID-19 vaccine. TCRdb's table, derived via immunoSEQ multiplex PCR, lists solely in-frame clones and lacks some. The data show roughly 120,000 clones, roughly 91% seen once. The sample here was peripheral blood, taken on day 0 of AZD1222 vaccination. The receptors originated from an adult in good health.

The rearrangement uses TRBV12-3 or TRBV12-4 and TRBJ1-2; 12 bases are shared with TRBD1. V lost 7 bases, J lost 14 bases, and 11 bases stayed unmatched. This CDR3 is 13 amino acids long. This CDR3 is CASTPGTGGRRTF. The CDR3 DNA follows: TGTGCCAGCACGCCCGGGACAGGGGGCCGAAGGACCTTC.

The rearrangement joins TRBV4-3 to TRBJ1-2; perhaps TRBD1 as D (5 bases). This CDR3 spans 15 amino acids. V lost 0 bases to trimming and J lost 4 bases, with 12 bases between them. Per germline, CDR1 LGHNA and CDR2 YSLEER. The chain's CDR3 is CASSQDWVGGYGYTF. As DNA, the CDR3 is TGCGCCAGCAGCCAAGATTGGGTCGGGGGCTATGGCTACACCTTC.

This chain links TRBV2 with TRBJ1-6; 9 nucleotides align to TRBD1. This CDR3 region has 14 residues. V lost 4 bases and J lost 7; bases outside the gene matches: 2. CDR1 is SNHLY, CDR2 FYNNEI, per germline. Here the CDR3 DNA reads TGTGCCAGCAGTGGGGGACAGGGAAATTCACCCCTCCACTTT. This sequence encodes CASSGGQGNSPLHF.

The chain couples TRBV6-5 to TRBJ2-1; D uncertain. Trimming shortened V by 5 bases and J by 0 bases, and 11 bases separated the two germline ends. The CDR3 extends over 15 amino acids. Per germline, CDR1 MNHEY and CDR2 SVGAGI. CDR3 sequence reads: CASSLVVSSYNEQFF. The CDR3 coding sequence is TGTGCCAGCAGTCTAGTCGTCAGCTCCTACAATGAGCAGTTCTTC.

As DNA, the CDR3 is TGTGCCAGCTCACGGGACGGGGTCGGCTACACCTTC. Translation gives CASSRDGVGYTF. The chain couples TRBV18 to TRBJ1-2, with D possibly matching TRBD1 (5 bases). Germline lookup yields CDR1 KGHSH and CDR2 LQKENI. Trimming took 4 bases from V and 8 from J, leaving 11 bases between them. CDR3 length: 12 residues.

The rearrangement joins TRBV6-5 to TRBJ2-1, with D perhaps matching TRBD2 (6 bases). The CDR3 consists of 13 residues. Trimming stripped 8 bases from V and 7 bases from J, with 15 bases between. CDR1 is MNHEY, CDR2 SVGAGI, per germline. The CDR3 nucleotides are TGTGCCAGCGGACGGGGACTCGGGAATGAGCAGTTCTTC. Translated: CASGRGLGNEQFF.

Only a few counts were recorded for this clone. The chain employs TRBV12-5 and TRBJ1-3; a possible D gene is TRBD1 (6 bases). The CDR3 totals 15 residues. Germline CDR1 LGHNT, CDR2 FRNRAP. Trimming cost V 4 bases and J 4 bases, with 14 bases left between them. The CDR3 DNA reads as TGTGCTAGTGGTTCGGGGGCCAGGGCAGGAAACACCATATATTTT. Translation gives CASGSGARAGNTIYF.

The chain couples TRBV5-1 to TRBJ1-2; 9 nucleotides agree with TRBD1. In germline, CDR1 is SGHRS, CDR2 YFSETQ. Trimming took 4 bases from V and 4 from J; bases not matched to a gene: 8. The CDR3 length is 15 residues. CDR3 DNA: TGCGCCAGCAGCGCCGGGACAGGGACGATCTATGGCTACACCTTC. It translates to CASSAGTGTIYGYTF.

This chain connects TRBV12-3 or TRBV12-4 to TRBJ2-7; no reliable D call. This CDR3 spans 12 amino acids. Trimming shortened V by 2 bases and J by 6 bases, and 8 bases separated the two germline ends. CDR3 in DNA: TGTGCCAGCAGTTTATTGGGTTTCGAGCAGTACTTC. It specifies CASSLLGFEQYF.

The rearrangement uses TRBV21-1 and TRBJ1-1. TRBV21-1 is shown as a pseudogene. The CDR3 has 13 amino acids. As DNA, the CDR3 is TGTGCCAACTACCGGGAGGACTCCACTGAAGCTTTCTTT. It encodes CANYREDSTEAFF.

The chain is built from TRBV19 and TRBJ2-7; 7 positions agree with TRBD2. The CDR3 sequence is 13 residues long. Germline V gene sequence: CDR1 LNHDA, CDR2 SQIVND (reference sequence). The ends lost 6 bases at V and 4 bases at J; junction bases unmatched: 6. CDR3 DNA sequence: TGTGCCAGTAGCCCCGGGGGGAGTTACGAGCAGTACTTC. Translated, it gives CASSPGGSYEQYF.

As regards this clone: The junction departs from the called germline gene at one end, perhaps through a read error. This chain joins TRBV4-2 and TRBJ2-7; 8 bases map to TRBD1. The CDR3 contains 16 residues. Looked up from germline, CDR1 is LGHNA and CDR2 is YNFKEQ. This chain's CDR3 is CASSQSTTGDSDEQYF. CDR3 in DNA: TGTGCCAGCAGCCAAAGCACGACAGGGGACTCCGACGAGCAGTACTTC.

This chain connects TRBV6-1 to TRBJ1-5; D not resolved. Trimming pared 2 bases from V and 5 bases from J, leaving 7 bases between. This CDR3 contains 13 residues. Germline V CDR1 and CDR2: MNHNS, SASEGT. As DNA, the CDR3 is TGTGCCAGCAGTGAAATGGCGGATCAGCCCCAGCATTTT. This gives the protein CASSEMADQPQHF.

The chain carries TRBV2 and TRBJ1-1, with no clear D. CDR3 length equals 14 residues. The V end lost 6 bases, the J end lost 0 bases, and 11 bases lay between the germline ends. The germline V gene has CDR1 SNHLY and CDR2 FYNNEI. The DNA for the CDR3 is TGTGCCAGCAGGGTAGATCCTATGAACACTGAAGCTTTCTTT. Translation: CASRVDPMNTEAFF.

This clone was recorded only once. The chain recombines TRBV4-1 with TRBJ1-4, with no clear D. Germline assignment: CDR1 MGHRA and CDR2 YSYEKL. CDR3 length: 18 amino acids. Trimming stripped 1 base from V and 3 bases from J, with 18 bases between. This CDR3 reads CASSQAEVVVRSNEKLFF. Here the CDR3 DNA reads TGCGCCAGCAGCCAAGCAGAGGTGGTTGTTCGGTCTAATGAAAAACTGTTTTTT.

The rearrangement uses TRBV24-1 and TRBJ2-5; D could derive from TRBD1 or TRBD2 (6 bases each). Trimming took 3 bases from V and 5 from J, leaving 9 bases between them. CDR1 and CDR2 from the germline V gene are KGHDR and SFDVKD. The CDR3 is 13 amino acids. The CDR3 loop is CATSDGGGETQYF. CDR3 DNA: TGTGCCACCAGTGATGGAGGGGGGGAGACCCAGTACTTC.

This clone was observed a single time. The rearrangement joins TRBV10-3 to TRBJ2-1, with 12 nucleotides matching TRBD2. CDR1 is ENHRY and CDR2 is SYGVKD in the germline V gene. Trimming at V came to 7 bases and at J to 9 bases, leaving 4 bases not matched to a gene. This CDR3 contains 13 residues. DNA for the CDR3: TGTGCCATCACCGGACTAGCGGGGAGTGAGCAGTTCTTC. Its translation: CAITGLAGSEQFF.

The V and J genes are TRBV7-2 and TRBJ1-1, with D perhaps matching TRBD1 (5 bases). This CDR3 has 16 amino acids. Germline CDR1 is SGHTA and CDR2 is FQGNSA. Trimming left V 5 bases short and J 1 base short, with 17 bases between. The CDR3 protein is CASSRPGFRANTEAFF. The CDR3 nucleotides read TGTGCCAGCAGCAGACCAGGGTTCAGGGCGAACACTGAAGCTTTCTTT. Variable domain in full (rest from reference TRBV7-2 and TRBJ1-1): GAGVSQSPSNKVTEKGKDVELRCDPISGHTALYWYRQSLGQGLEFLIYFQGNSAPDKSGLPSDRFSAERTGGSVSTLTIQRTQQEDSAVYLCASSRPGFRANTEAFFGQGTRLTVV.

DNA for the CDR3: TGCGCCAGCAGTCCTAGCGGAGCTGCCTACGAGCAGTACTTC. As protein: CASSPSGAAYEQYF. The chain joins TRBV10-2 to TRBJ2-7; TRBD2 matches at 7 bases. Germline assignment: CDR1 WSHSY and CDR2 SAAADI. V dropped 5 bases and J dropped 2; count of bases not matched to a gene: 6. The CDR3 length is 14 residues.